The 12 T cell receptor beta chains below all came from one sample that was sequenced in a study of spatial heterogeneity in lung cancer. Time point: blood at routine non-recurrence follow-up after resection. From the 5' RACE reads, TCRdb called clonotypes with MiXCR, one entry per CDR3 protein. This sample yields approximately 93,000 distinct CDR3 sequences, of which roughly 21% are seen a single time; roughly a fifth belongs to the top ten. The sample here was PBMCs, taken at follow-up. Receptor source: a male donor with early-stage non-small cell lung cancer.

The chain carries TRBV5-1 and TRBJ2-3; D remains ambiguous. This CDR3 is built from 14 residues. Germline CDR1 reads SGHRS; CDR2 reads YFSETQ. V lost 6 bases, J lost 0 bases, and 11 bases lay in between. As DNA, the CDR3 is TGCGCCAGCACACTCAGTGGCAGCACAGATACGCAGTATTTT. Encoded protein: CASTLSGSTDTQYF.

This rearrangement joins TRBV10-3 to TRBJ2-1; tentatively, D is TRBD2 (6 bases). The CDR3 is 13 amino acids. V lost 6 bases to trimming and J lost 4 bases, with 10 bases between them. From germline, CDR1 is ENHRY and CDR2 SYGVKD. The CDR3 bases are TGTGCCATCAGCGGTGGAGGGTACAATGAGCAGTTCTTC. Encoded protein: CAISGGGYNEQFF.

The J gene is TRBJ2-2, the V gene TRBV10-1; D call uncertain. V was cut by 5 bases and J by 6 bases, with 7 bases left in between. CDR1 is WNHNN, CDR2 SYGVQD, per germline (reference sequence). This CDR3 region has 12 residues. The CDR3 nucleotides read TGCGCCAGCAGTATCCGGGCCGGGGAGCTGTTTTTT. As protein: CASSIRAGELFF.

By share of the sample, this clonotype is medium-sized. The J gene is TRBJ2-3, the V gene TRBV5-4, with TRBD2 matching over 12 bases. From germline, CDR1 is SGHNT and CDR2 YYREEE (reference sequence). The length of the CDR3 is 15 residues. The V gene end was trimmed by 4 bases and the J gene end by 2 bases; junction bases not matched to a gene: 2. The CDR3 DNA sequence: TGTGCCAGCAGCCGACTAGCGGGGGACACAGATACGCAGTATTTT. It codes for CASSRLAGDTDTQYF.

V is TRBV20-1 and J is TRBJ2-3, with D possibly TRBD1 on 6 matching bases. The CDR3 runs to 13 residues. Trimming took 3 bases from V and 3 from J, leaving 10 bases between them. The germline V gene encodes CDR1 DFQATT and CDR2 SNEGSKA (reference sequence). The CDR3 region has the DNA TGCAGTGCTAGTGTCAGGGGAACAGATACGCAGTATTTT. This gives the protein CSASVRGTDTQYF.

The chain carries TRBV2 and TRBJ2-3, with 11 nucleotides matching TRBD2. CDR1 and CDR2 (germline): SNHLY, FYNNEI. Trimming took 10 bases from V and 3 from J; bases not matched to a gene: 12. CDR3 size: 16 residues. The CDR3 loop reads CATSSTPSGGTDTQYF. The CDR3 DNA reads TGTGCCACCTCCTCTACGCCTAGCGGGGGGACAGATACGCAGTATTTT. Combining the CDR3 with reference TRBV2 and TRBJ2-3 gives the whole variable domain EPEVTQTPSHQVTQMGQEVILRCVPISNHLYFYWYRQILGQKVEFLVSFYNNEISEKSEIFDDQFSVERPDGSNFTLKIRSTKLEDSAMYFCATSSTPSGGTDTQYFGPGTRLTVL.

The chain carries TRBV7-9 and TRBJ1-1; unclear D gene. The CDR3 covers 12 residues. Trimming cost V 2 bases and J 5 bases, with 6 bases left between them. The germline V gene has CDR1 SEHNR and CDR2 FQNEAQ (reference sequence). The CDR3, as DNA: TGTGCCAGCAGCTTATCCGGGACTGAAGCTTTCTTT. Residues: CASSLSGTEAFF.

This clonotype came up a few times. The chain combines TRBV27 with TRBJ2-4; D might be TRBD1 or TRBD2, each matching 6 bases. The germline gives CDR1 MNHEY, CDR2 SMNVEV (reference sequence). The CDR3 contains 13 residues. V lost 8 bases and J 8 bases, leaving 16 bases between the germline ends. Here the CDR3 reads CASSGAAEDIQYF. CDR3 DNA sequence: TGTGCCAGCTCGGGGGCAGCAGAAGACATTCAGTACTTC.

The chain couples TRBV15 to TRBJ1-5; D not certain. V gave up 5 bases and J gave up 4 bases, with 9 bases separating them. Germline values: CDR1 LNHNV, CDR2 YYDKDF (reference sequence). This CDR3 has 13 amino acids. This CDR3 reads CATSEIRNQPQHF. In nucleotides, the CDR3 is TGTGCCACCAGCGAAATACGGAATCAGCCCCAGCATTTT.

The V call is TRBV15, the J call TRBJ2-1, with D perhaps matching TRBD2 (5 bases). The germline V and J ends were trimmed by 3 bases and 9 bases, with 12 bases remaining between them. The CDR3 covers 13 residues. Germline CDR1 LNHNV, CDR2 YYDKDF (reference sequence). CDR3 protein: CATSSRSGSEQFF. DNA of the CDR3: TGTGCCACCAGCAGTAGAAGCGGCAGTGAGCAGTTCTTC.

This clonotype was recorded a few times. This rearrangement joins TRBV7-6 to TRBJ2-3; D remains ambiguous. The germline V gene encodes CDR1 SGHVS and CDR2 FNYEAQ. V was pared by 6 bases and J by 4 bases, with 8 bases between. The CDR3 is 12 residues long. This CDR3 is CASSRSADTQYF. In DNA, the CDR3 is TGTGCCAGCAGTCGATCGGCAGATACGCAGTATTTT.

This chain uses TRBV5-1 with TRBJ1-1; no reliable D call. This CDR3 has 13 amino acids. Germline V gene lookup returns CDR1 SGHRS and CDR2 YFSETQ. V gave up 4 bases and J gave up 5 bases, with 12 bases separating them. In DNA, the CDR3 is TGCGCCAGCAGCGCCCTGGACGCGACTGAAGCTTTCTTT. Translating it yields CASSALDATEAFF.